This T cell receptor beta chain was observed in a study of T cells in Graves' hyperthyroidism and ophthalmopathy. Study at large: Once the initial diagnosis was made, peripheral blood was obtained before any treatment.

There are a few counts of this clonotype. Its antigen is currently unknown. Clinical symptoms, serum thyroxine, TRAb, thyroid ultrasound and orbital computed tomography established diagnosis. The CDR3 runs 15 residues. V gave up 1 base and J gave up 2 bases; unmatched junction bases: 4. Germline V gene data show CDR1 as MNHEY and CDR2 as SVGEGT. Regarding the study as a whole: The model anticipated ophthalmopathy a median about six months pre-onset.

Amplified TCR beta CDR3 regions derived from RNA transcripts. HTBI primers drove first-round RT-PCR of the TCR CDR3. Via MiXCR, TCRdb re-called the multiplex PCR reads, giving one row per CDR3 protein. Altogether about 560,000 distinct CDR3 sequences are present, approximately 15% being singletons, with the ten largest covering about 18%. The sequencing input was blood. The receptor was isolated from a woman aged 18-30 years with Graves' hyperthyroidism. V gene TRBV6-2 or TRBV6-3 combines with J gene TRBJ2-7; TRBD1 agrees at 8 bases. The CDR3, as DNA: TGTGCCAGCAGTTACTACGCACAGGGGGCCTACGAGCAGTACTTC. Its translation is CASSYYAQGAYEQYF.